Shown below are 32 T cell receptor beta chains from a single sample sequenced in a study of OX40 agonist ivuxolimab in advanced cancers. Data came from immunoSEQ multiplex PCR; TCRdb stores just in-frame clones and leaves some out. The repertoire includes about 20,000 clones, around 80% of them detected once, and just under 30% sits in the top ten. This specimen consisted of CD4+ or CD8+ T cells sorted from blood, obtained in a trial of the OX40 agonist ivuxolimab. The receptors derive from an adult with an advanced solid tumor such as melanoma, head and neck, liver or kidney cancer.

This clone appeared a few times. V and J are TRBV11-1 and TRBJ2-1; D might be TRBD2 (5 bases). Germline V CDR1 and CDR2: SGHAT, FQDESV (reference sequence). Trimming left V 0 bases short and J 0 bases short, with 12 bases between. This CDR3 is 17 amino acids long. CDR3 region: CASSLAEAESSYNEQFF. The CDR3 coding sequence is TGTGCCAGCAGCTTAGCGGAAGCGGAAAGCTCCTACAATGAGCAGTTCTTC.

As concerns this clone: Other nucleotide sequences in the sample specify the same CDR3. The J gene is TRBJ1-4, the V gene TRBV13; 7 nucleotides agree with TRBD1. The V segment lost 2 bases and the J segment 7 bases; nucleotides outside the gene matches: 4. CDR3 length equals 14 residues. The germline CDR1 and CDR2 sequences are PRHDT and FYEKMQ (reference sequence). CDR3 amino acids: CASSLRQGGEKLFF. For the CDR3, the DNA is TGTGCCAGCAGCTTACGACAGGGCGGTGAAAAACTGTTTTTT.

The V and J genes are TRBV2 and TRBJ2-7, with 8 positions matching TRBD1. There are 13 residues in the CDR3. CDR1 SNHLY and CDR2 FYNNEI come from the germline V gene. V lost 7 bases, J lost 5 bases, and 7 bases stayed unmatched. The CDR3 sequence: CASTGQGIDEQYF. CDR3 nucleotide sequence: TGTGCCAGCACCGGACAGGGTATCGACGAGCAGTACTTC.

The V and J genes are TRBV7-6 and TRBJ1-1; D is undetermined. CDR3 length: 16 residues. Trimming removed 5 bases from V and 0 bases from J, with 16 bases in between. Germline CDR1 SGHVS, CDR2 FNYEAQ. The CDR3 DNA reads TGTGCCAGCAGCCTTGGGCAGGAAGGATTGAACACTGAAGCTTTCTTT. Protein product: CASSLGQEGLNTEAFF.

V usage is TRBV5-1 and J usage is TRBJ1-2; 8 bases line up with TRBD1. Trimming cost V 2 bases and J 4 bases; bases outside gene matches: 10. The CDR3 extends over 16 amino acids. From germline, CDR1 is SGHRS and CDR2 YFSETQ. CDR3 region: CASSFDPGQGGYGYTF. CDR3 bases: TGCGCCAGCAGCTTTGATCCTGGACAGGGCGGCTATGGCTACACCTTC.

This sequence joins TRBV13 and TRBJ2-7, with 9 bases identical to TRBD1. Trimming at V came to 2 bases and at J to 2 bases, leaving 4 bases not matched to a gene. Germline V CDR1 and CDR2: PRHDT, FYEKMQ (reference sequence). The CDR3 is 15 residues long. CDR3 loop: CASSLYGQGPYEQYF. The CDR3 coding sequence is TGTGCCAGCAGCTTATACGGACAGGGGCCCTACGAGCAGTACTTC.

This clone was counted between two and nine times. The rearrangement uses TRBV19 and TRBJ2-5, with 10 bases matching TRBD2. The CDR3 loop spans 16 amino acids. Per germline, CDR1 LNHDA and CDR2 SQIVND (reference sequence). Germline trimming cut 1 base from V and 5 bases from J; bases unmatched to any gene: 7. The CDR3 bases are TGTGCCAGTAGTATAGGTTTTAGCGGGAGGATGGAGACCCAGTACTTC. Its translation is CASSIGFSGRMETQYF.

Notes on this clone: Only one base separates this from a far larger clonotype, so it likely reflects a read error. The chain is built from TRBV5-2 and TRBJ2-3; TRBD2, the table's D call, lacks a check against the DNA. TRBV5-2 is a listed pseudogene. CDR3 size: 16 residues. As DNA, the CDR3 is TGTGCCAGCAGCCAAGATACCAGCGGAAGCACAGATACGCAGTATTTT. This translates into CASSQDTSGSTDTQYF.

The rearrangement links TRBV4-3 to TRBJ2-5, with D perhaps matching TRBD1 or TRBD2 (6 bases each). The CDR3 has 16 residues. Germline assignment: CDR1 LGHNA and CDR2 YSLEER. V was trimmed by 3 bases and J by 4 bases, leaving 18 bases between them. The CDR3 DNA reads TGCGCCAGCAGCCACCTGAGGAACGGGGGCGCAGAGACCCAGTACTTC. Translating gives CASSHLRNGGAETQYF.

This rearrangement joins TRBV9 to TRBJ1-2; 7 bases map to TRBD1. This CDR3 spans 16 amino acids. V was pared by 0 bases and J by 0 bases, with 5 bases of the junction left unmatched. Looked up from germline, CDR1 is SGDLS and CDR2 is YYNGEE. CDR3 in DNA: TGTGCCAGCAGCGTAGAAGGGACAGCTTCTAACTATGGCTACACCTTC. The encoded protein is CASSVEGTASNYGYTF.

The genes are TRBV13 and TRBJ2-3, with 9 bases matching TRBD1. The length of the CDR3 is 15 residues. Trimming took 6 bases from V and 3 from J; bases not matched to a gene: 7. Germline CDR1 PRHDT, CDR2 FYEKMQ (reference sequence). The CDR3 DNA reads as TGTGCCAGCAGTGCCAGGGACAGGGTAACAGATACGCAGTATTTT. Its translation: CASSARDRVTDTQYF.

The chain links TRBV20-1 to TRBJ2-3, with no clear D. The CDR3 is 11 amino acids. In germline, CDR1 is DFQATT, CDR2 SNEGSKA (reference sequence). In DNA, the CDR3 is TGCAGCGACCGACGGTGGAATACGCAGTATTTT. This translates into CSDRRWNTQYF.

The chain recombines TRBV5-6 with TRBJ1-1; 8 bases agree with TRBD1. J lost 1 base, V lost 3 bases, and 2 bases had no gene match. CDR1 is SGHDT, CDR2 YYEEEE, per germline. CDR3 length: 14 residues. This CDR3 reads CASSWGTGNTEAFF. CDR3 DNA sequence: TGTGCCAGCAGCTGGGGGACAGGGAACACTGAAGCTTTCTTT.

The rearrangement links TRBV9 to TRBJ2-5, with D perhaps TRBD1 (6 bases). The ends were cut back, 5 bases at V and 5 bases at J, with 16 bases in the middle. Germline V lookup: CDR1 SGDLS, CDR2 YYNGEE. The CDR3 consists of 14 residues. In nucleotides, the CDR3 is TGTGCCAGCAGTGCAGTAGGGGGTAGGGAGACCCAGTACTTC. This gives the protein CASSAVGGRETQYF.

The chain recombines TRBV11-2 with TRBJ2-1; 7 bases fit TRBD2. Germline CDR1 is SGHAT and CDR2 is FQNNGV. The CDR3 is 15 residues long. Losses at the gene ends were 4 bases for V and 3 bases for J; bases not matched to a gene: 6. CDR3 coding DNA: TGTGCCAGCAGCTCGGAGCGGGGTATCTACAATGAGCAGTTCTTC. As protein: CASSSERGIYNEQFF. Together with reference TRBV11-2 and TRBJ2-1, the CDR3 gives the full variable domain: EAGVAQSPRYKIIEKRQSVAFWCNPISGHATLYWYQQILGQGPKLLIQFQNNGVVDDSQLPKDRFSAERLKGVDSTLKIQPAKLEDSAVYLCASSSERGIYNEQFFGPGTRLTVL.

The genes are TRBV30 and TRBJ2-1, with D unresolved. The CDR3 contains 13 residues. Germline-derived CDR1 and CDR2 are GTSNPN and SVGIG (reference sequence). Trimming left V 0 bases short and J 5 bases short, with 8 bases between. CDR3 sequence: CAWSVVADNEQFF. CDR3 DNA sequence: TGTGCCTGGAGTGTGGTGGCCGACAATGAGCAGTTCTTC.

The chain combines TRBV10-3 with TRBJ1-1, with TRBD1 as a possible D gene (5 bases). Germline V gene sequence: CDR1 ENHRY, CDR2 SYGVKD. The germline V and J ends were trimmed by 4 bases and 0 bases, with 15 bases remaining between them. The CDR3 runs 16 residues. This CDR3 reads CAISGGEPRMNTEAFF. The CDR3 DNA sequence: TGTGCCATCAGTGGAGGGGAGCCCAGAATGAACACTGAAGCTTTCTTT.

The V and J genes are TRBV27 and TRBJ2-7; 10 nucleotides match TRBD1. Trimming cost V 0 bases and J 2 bases; bases outside gene matches: 4. This CDR3 is 16 amino acids long. CDR1 and CDR2 from the germline V gene are MNHEY and SMNVEV (reference sequence). CDR3 sequence reads: CASSLSPGTGAYEQYF. For the CDR3, the DNA is TGTGCCAGCAGTTTATCCCCCGGGACAGGGGCCTACGAGCAGTACTTC.

This clone has a single count. V and J are TRBV28 and TRBJ2-7; possible D gene TRBD2, 6 bases. The ends were cut back, 2 bases at V and 0 bases at J, with 8 bases in the middle. CDR3 length: 14 amino acids. Germline loops: CDR1 MDHEN, CDR2 SYDVKM. The DNA of the CDR3 is TGTGCCAGCAGTTTAAGGGACTTCTCCTACGAGCAGTACTTC. Translated: CASSLRDFSYEQYF.

The chain employs TRBV9 and TRBJ1-2; the D gene is possibly TRBD1 (5 bases). Deletions cut 6 bases from V and 4 bases from J, with 16 bases between. There are 14 residues in the CDR3. Germline V CDR1 and CDR2: SGDLS, YYNGEE. DNA of the CDR3: TGTGCCAGCACCCTTGAAGGGGCGGGCTATGGCTACACCTTC. Translated, it gives CASTLEGAGYGYTF.

Written as DNA, the CDR3 is TGTGCCAGCAGCTTAGAAGGGGCCACCAATCAGCCCCAGCATTTT. This sequence encodes CASSLEGATNQPQHF. The J gene is TRBJ1-5, the V gene TRBV7-3, with D perhaps TRBD1 (5 bases). There are 15 residues in the CDR3. Germline V CDR1 and CDR2: SGHTA, FQGTGA. V was trimmed by 2 bases and J by 3 bases, leaving 11 bases between them.

This sequence joins TRBV7-7 and TRBJ2-5; 9 nucleotides agree with TRBD2. Unmatched junction bases numbered 3, after V lost 3 bases and J lost 1 base. The CDR3 covers 15 residues. Germline assignment: CDR1 SSHAT and CDR2 FNYEAQ (reference sequence). The CDR3 protein is CASSFTSGPQETQYF. The DNA of the CDR3 is TGTGCCAGCAGCTTTACTAGCGGGCCCCAAGAGACCCAGTACTTC.

The chain joins TRBV7-9 to TRBJ2-1; TRBD1 matches at 8 bases. The CDR3 has 19 residues. Germline loops: CDR1 SEHNR, CDR2 FQNEAQ (reference sequence). The junction had 15 bases not matched to a gene; V was cut back by 5 bases and J by 0 bases. The CDR3 spells CASSRMGQADTYSYNEQFF. The CDR3 DNA sequence: TGTGCCAGCAGCCGTATGGGACAGGCGGACACCTACTCCTACAATGAGCAGTTCTTC.

The J gene is TRBJ2-1, the V gene TRBV28; no clear D gene. V was shortened by 2 bases and J by 9 bases, with 11 bases between the two germline ends. Germline CDR1 MDHEN, CDR2 SYDVKM. The CDR3 consists of 13 residues. The CDR3 coding sequence is TGTGCCAGCAGTTTAATGGCGAGTGGTGAGCAGTTCTTC. Its translation is CASSLMASGEQFF. Complete variable domain (other parts from reference TRBV28 and TRBJ2-1): DVKVTQSSRYLVKRTGEKVFLECVQDMDHENMFWYRQDPGLGLRLIYFSYDVKMKEKGDIPEGYSVSREKKERFSLILESASTNQTSMYLCASSLMASGEQFFGPGTRLTVL.

This clone was observed a handful of times. J is TRBJ2-7 and V is TRBV5-1, with 8 bases identical to TRBD1. V was clipped by 3 bases and J by 3 bases; unmatched bases: 8. The CDR3 spans 15 residues. Per germline, CDR1 SGHRS and CDR2 YFSETQ. The DNA of the CDR3 is TGCGCCAGCAGCTCAACCTGGGACAGGAACTACGAGCAGTACTTC. The encoded protein is CASSSTWDRNYEQYF.

CDR3 nucleotide sequence: TGTGCCAGCAGTTACGCGGGTAATACGCAGTATTTT. Protein product: CASSYAGNTQYF. The gene calls are TRBV6-5 and TRBJ2-3; tentative D call: TRBD2 (5 bases). Between the trimmed V and J ends, which lost 2 bases and 7 bases, there was a span of 7 bases. From germline, CDR1 is MNHEY and CDR2 SVGAGI. The CDR3 runs to 12 residues.

The CDR3, as DNA: TGCGCCAGCAGCCCTCCGGGACAGCACAATGAGCAGTTCTTC. Translating it yields CASSPPGQHNEQFF. The rearrangement links TRBV5-1 to TRBJ2-1; 7 positions agree with TRBD1. The germline V gene encodes CDR1 SGHRS and CDR2 YFSETQ. Trimming took 4 bases from V and 5 from J; bases not matched to a gene: 6. This CDR3 region has 14 residues.

The chain links TRBV30 to TRBJ2-7, with D possibly matching TRBD2 (6 bases). From germline, CDR1 is GTSNPN and CDR2 SVGIG (reference sequence). The CDR3 length is 13 residues. V was pared by 0 bases and J by 7 bases, with 13 bases between. The CDR3 reads CAWSVSLAAEQYF. As DNA, the CDR3 is TGTGCCTGGAGTGTTTCACTAGCTGCTGAGCAGTACTTC.

The J gene is TRBJ1-3, the V gene TRBV5-6; 8 bases are shared with TRBD1. The CDR3 consists of 14 residues. The ends lost 3 bases at V and 8 bases at J; junction bases unmatched: 7. CDR1 and CDR2 (germline): SGHDT, YYEEEE. CDR3 loop: CASSYRTGPDTIYF. The DNA for the CDR3 is TGTGCCAGCAGCTACCGGACAGGGCCGGACACCATATATTTT.

The J gene is TRBJ2-2, the V gene TRBV14; D may be TRBD2 (5 bases). This CDR3 spans 14 amino acids. With 4 bases removed from V and 6 bases from J, the gap between germline ends came to 12 bases. CDR1 and CDR2 from the germline V gene are SGHDN and FVKESK. The CDR3 DNA follows: TGTGCCAGCAGCCCCCATGGAGGTGCCGGGGAGCTGTTTTTT. Residues: CASSPHGGAGELFF. Supplemented by reference TRBV14 and TRBJ2-2, the full variable domain reads EAGVTQFPSHSVIEKGQTVTLRCDPISGHDNLYWYRRVMGKEIKFLLHFVKESKQDESGMPNNRFLAERTGGTYSTLKVQPAELEDSGVYFCASSPHGGAGELFFGEGSRLTVL.

The rearrangement links TRBV4-3 to TRBJ2-3; 7 bases are a match to TRBD2. V gave up 4 bases and J gave up 0 bases; unmatched junction bases: 13. The V gene's germline CDR1 is LGHNA and CDR2 YSLEER. The CDR3 covers 18 residues. CDR3 amino acids: CASSLKIAGASSTDTQYF. CDR3 DNA: TGCGCCAGCAGCCTCAAAATAGCGGGCGCATCTAGCACAGATACGCAGTATTTT.

The chain combines TRBV27 with TRBJ2-7; D call uncertain. The CDR3 is 13 amino acids. V shed 2 bases and J shed 4 bases, with 9 bases lying between them. Germline V CDR1 and CDR2: MNHEY, SMNVEV (reference sequence). The CDR3 here is CASSLRVSYEQYF. Here the CDR3 DNA reads TGTGCCAGCAGTTTAAGGGTCAGTTACGAGCAGTACTTC.